This TCR beta chain was sequenced for a study of T cells in Graves' hyperthyroidism and ophthalmopathy. It was RNA transcripts that yielded the amplified TCR beta CDR3 regions. First-round RT-PCR with HTBI primers amplified the TCR CDR3 region. TCRdb reprocessed the multiplex PCR reads with MiXCR, giving one entry per CDR3 protein. The data hold 400,000 to 450,000 distinct CDR3 sequences, with roughly 14% observed a single time. General observations from the study: Clonotypes that were expanded in thyroid above 0.001 mostly appeared in blood too.

Clinical symptoms, serum thyroxine, TRAb, thyroid ultrasound and orbital computed tomography informed diagnoses. Roughly 10 ml of fresh peripheral blood supplied the PBMCs. As regards this clonotype: Its antigen is undetermined.

Trimming removed 6 bases at V and 6 bases at J, with 15 bases between. The CDR3 covers 14 residues. Germline CDR1 reads MNHEY; CDR2 reads SMNVEV (reference sequence). The clonotype comes from a young man with Graves' ophthalmopathy. The sequenced sample consisted of blood. V gene TRBV27 combines with J gene TRBJ1-5; unclear D gene. The CDR3 region is CASSLRAEGQPQHF. CDR3 in DNA: TGTGCCAGCAGCCTCAGAGCGGAAGGTCAGCCCCAGCATTTT.